The next 6 T cell receptor beta chains were all read from a single sample in a study of response to subunit inactivated influenza vaccine. TCRdb analysed the RT-PCR reads with MiXCR anew, one entry per CDR3 protein. Of 650,000 to 700,000 distinct CDR3 sequences listed, around a sixth are singletons. The sequences come from PBMCs from blood, collected 11 to 12 days after vaccination. Source of these receptors: a man aged 50 to 60 who received an inactivated influenza vaccine.

This clonotype was counted a few times. The chain employs TRBV7-8 and TRBJ2-7; D perhaps matches TRBD2 (6 bases). This CDR3 is built from 13 residues. V was cut by 7 bases and J by 1 base, with 11 bases left in between. The germline gives CDR1 SGHVS, CDR2 FQNEAQ. The CDR3 DNA is TGTGCCAGCACGGGGGACGGTTCCTACGAGCAGTACTTC. Its translation: CASTGDGSYEQYF. The entire variable domain, with the rest obtained from reference TRBV7-8 and TRBJ2-7, is as follows: GAGVSQSPRYKVAKRGQDVALRCDPISGHVSLFWYQQALGQGPEFLTYFQNEAQLDKSGLPSDRFFAERPEGSVSTLKIQRTQQEDSAVYLCASTGDGSYEQYFGPGTRLTVT.

The table lists this clonotype with many counts. The chain employs TRBV20-1 and TRBJ2-3; D is ambiguous. V lost 0 bases to trimming and J lost 0 bases, with 4 bases between them. CDR3 length: 13 residues. CDR1 and CDR2 (germline): DFQATT, SNEGSKA (reference sequence). The CDR3, as DNA: TGCAGTGCTAGAGATGCTAGCACAGATACGCAGTATTTT. Its protein product is CSARDASTDTQYF.

The J gene is TRBJ1-1, the V gene TRBV3-1; unclear D gene. V was clipped by 1 base and J by 4 bases, with 7 bases between them. Germline V gene lookup returns CDR1 LGHDT and CDR2 YNNKEL (reference sequence). The CDR3 has 13 residues. DNA for the CDR3: TGTGCCAGCAGCCAAGTCGGGAGCACTGAAGCTTTCTTT. It is translated as CASSQVGSTEAFF. The complete variable domain, with remaining parts taken from reference TRBV3-1 and TRBJ1-1, reads DTAVSQTPKYLVTQMGNDKSIKCEQNLGHDTMYWYKQDSKKFLKIMFSYNNKELIINETVPNRFSPKSPDKAHLNLHINSLELGDSAVYFCASSQVGSTEAFFGQGTRLTVV.

The chain joins TRBV4-2 to TRBJ2-1; 13 bases are shared with TRBD2. Germline CDR1 LGHNA, CDR2 YNFKEQ. The CDR3 contains 17 residues. The trim removed 0 bases at V and 5 bases at J, leaving 4 bases unmatched. The CDR3 is CASSQEEGLAGNNEQFF. The DNA of the CDR3 is TGTGCCAGCAGCCAAGAGGAGGGACTAGCGGGGAACAATGAGCAGTTCTTC.

The chain combines TRBV30 with TRBJ2-1, with 7 bases aligning to TRBD2. V trimming: 0 bases; J trimming: 4 bases; junction bases outside the gene matches: 9. The CDR3 contains 16 residues. CDR1 and CDR2 (germline): GTSNPN, SVGIG (reference sequence). This CDR3 reads CAWSVLSSGAYNEQFF. Here the CDR3 DNA reads TGTGCCTGGAGTGTACTTAGCAGCGGGGCGTACAATGAGCAGTTCTTC.

This clonotype came up a few times. J is TRBJ2-3 and V is TRBV6-5; 9 nucleotides match TRBD1. Trimming took 4 bases from V and 4 from J; bases not matched to a gene: 6. Germline CDR1 and CDR2: MNHEY and SVGAGI. The CDR3 loop spans 15 amino acids. The CDR3 region is CASSWTGDEADTQYF. The CDR3 bases are TGTGCCAGCAGTTGGACAGGGGATGAAGCAGATACGCAGTATTTT.